This is a list of T cell receptor beta chains from one sample in a study of human T cells and chemical hapten exposure. MiXCR was run by TCRdb on the RACE reads, yielding one entry per CDR3 protein. The sample contains about 84,000 distinct CDR3 sequences, more than 8.5% of which appear only once. This material consisted of whole blood, taken in connection with sensitization to the hapten diphenylcyclopropenone (DPC). Receptors were obtained from a woman between 25 and 40 years old with alopecia areata. Some clones in this sample may be carry-over from other donors' samples. CDR3s include the opening cysteine and the closing phenylalanine or tryptophan. Fields, in order: V gene, clone size, D gene, J gene, CDR3 DNA, CDR3 protein. A D gene is named only where the DNA matches it firmly. Clone size, where shown, is once, few, many, or a class for clones that have expanded.

TRBV15	many	NA	TRBJ2-7	TGTGCCACACGGGGTTTCGGCGAGCAGTACTTC	CATRGFGEQYF
TRBV29-1	many	NA	TRBJ2-1	TGCAGCGTGCTGGGGGGACTCGACTCTGATGAGCAGTTCTTC	CSVLGGLDSDEQFF
TRBV29-1	NA	TRBD2	TRBJ2-5	TGCAGCGGCGGACTAGCGGGAGAAGAGACCCAGTACTTC	CSGGLAGEETQYF
TRBV24-1	many	NA	TRBJ2-2	TGTGCCACCAGTGATTTGCGGCAGAACACCGGGGAGCTGTTTTTT	CATSDLRQNTGELFF
TRBV18	few	NA	TRBJ2-7	TGTGCCAGCTCACCCCACGGGGACGGGGGCGAGCAGTACTTC	CASSPHGDGGEQYF
TRBV30	many	NA	TRBJ1-6	TGTGCCTGGAGTGGTCTGGGGCCTAATTCACCCCTCCACTTT	CAWSGLGPNSPLHF
TRBV29-1	few	TRBD1	TRBJ1-4	TGCAGCGTTGAAAGCGGGACAGGGGATGAAAAACTGTTTTTT	CSVESGTGDEKLFF
TRBV6-5	many	TRBD1	TRBJ1-1	TGTGCCAGCAGACGACAGGGGGCTCAGAACACTGAAGCTTTCTTT	CASRRQGAQNTEAFF
TRBV4-1	many	NA	TRBJ2-7	TGCGCCAGCAGCCAAGATTGGACCGGGTCGAGCGAGCAGTACTTC	CASSQDWTGSSEQYF
TRBV25-1	once	NA	TRBJ2-7	TGTGCCAGTGGGGACATAGCCTACGAGCAGTACTTC	CASGDIAYEQYF
TRBV2	many	TRBD1	TRBJ1-4	TGTGCCAGCAGGGACAGGGCGAATGAAAAACTGTTTTTT	CASRDRANEKLFF
TRBV6-2/TRBV6-3	NA	NA	TRBJ1-1	TGTGCCAGCAGTTACCGGAGGAACACTGAAGCTTTCTTT	CASSYRRNTEAFF
TRBV20-1	many	NA	TRBJ2-5	TGCAGTGCTAGAGGGACTCCCCCGGGGGAGACCCAGTACTTC	CSARGTPPGETQYF
TRBV27	many	NA	TRBJ2-1	TGTGCCAGCAGTTTGTTGGGGAAGCAGTTCTTC	CASSLLGKQFF
TRBV10-3	NA	TRBD1	TRBJ1-5	TGTGCCATCAGTGCCACCACGACAGGGAACAATCAGCCCCAGCATTTT	CAISATTTGNNQPQHF
TRBV29-1	few	NA	TRBJ1-5	TGCAGCGCACTGGGGGGGCGCGGGCAGCCCCAGCATTTT	CSALGGRGQPQHF
TRBV7-2	many	TRBD1	TRBJ1-5	TGTGCCAGCAGCTCCGGACAGGAGTATCAGCCCCAGCATTTT	CASSSGQEYQPQHF
TRBV6-2/TRBV6-3	many	NA	TRBJ1-5	TGTGCCAGCAGTCTACAGGGATCGGGTCAGCCCCAGCATTTT	CASSLQGSGQPQHF
TRBV11-3	NA	TRBD2	TRBJ2-3	TGTGCCGGCAGCTTAGTTAGGGTAGCGGGGTTTTTCACAGATACGCAGTATTTT	CAGSLVRVAGFFTDTQYF
TRBV28	NA	NA	TRBJ1-1	TGTGCCAGCACCGTCTCTCGGACGCTGAACACTGAAGCTTTCTTT	CASTVSRTLNTEAFF
TRBV6-5	many	NA	TRBJ2-5	TGTGCCAGCGGGGGCTACTGGACGTCCCAAGAGACCCAGTACTTC	CASGGYWTSQETQYF
TRBV11-3	many	NA	TRBJ2-1	TGTGCCAGCAGCTTAGGTAACAGGGAGAATGAGCAGTTCTTC	CASSLGNRENEQFF
TRBV20-1	many	NA	TRBJ1-3	TGCAGTGCCGCACGTCCGGCAGGGTGGTCTGGAAACACCATATATTTT	CSAARPAGWSGNTIYF
TRBV2	few	NA	TRBJ2-7	TGTGCCAGCAGTCGACCGGACACCCTCTACGAGCAGTACTTC	CASSRPDTLYEQYF
TRBV6-6	many	NA	TRBJ2-7	TGTGCCAGCAGACCAGGACACCTCTCCTACGAGCAGTACTTC	CASRPGHLSYEQYF
TRBV7-2	few	NA	TRBJ2-2	TGTGCCAGCAGCCTAGGTCAGGGTTGGGGACCCGGGGAGCTGTTTTTT	CASSLGQGWGPGELFF
TRBV12-5	many	TRBD2	TRBJ2-3	TGTGCTAGTGGTTTGTCAACTGGACTAGCGGGGGGCCAAAGGGCAGATACGCAGTATTTT	CASGLSTGLAGGQRADTQYF
TRBV5-1	NA	TRBD2	TRBJ2-5	TGCGCCAGCAGCTGGACCGGGACTAGCGGAGGAGAGACCCAGTACTTC	CASSWTGTSGGETQYF
TRBV20-1	few	NA	TRBJ1-2	TGCAGTGCTAGCCTAAATAATCAGGGTTCGTACAATGGCTACACCTTC	CSASLNNQGSYNGYTF
TRBV29-1	many	NA	TRBJ2-1	TGCAGCGTTTTACTAGCCAATGAGCAGTTCTTC	CSVLLANEQFF
TRBV27	many	TRBD1	TRBJ1-1	TGTGCCAGCAGTTCGGGACAGGGGGCCACTGAAGCTTTCTTT	CASSSGQGATEAFF
TRBV5-6	NA	NA	TRBJ1-1	TGTGCCAGCAGCTCCCGGGACCCTCACATATACACTGAAGCTTTCTTT	CASSSRDPHIYTEAFF
TRBV29-1	many	NA	TRBJ2-2	TGCAGCGTTGAAGGGCCAAACACCGGGGAGCTGTTTTTT	CSVEGPNTGELFF
TRBV4-3	NA	NA	TRBJ2-1	TGCGCCAGCAGCCGGAGCGATGAGCAGTTCTTC	CASSRSDEQFF
TRBV20-1	many	NA	TRBJ1-5	TGCAGTGCTAGGGTTCAGGGAGGAAATCAGCCCCAGCATTTT	CSARVQGGNQPQHF
TRBV10-3	many	TRBD1	TRBJ1-5	TGTGCCATCAGTGAGGTACAGGGGGCCTTCCCCAATCAGCCCCAGCATTTT	CAISEVQGAFPNQPQHF
TRBV5-4	NA	TRBD1	TRBJ2-5	TGTGCCAGCAGCCACCGGGACAGGGGTCAAGAGACCCAGTACTTC	CASSHRDRGQETQYF
TRBV3-2	many	NA	TRBJ2-3	TGTGCCAGCAGGTCGGGGACTAGCGGGCCCCCCCTCACAGATACGCAGTATTTT	CASRSGTSGPPLTDTQYF
TRBV3-1	many	TRBD1	TRBJ1-1	TGTGCCAGCAGGAACAGGGGTGTTGCTGAAGCTTTCTTT	CASRNRGVAEAFF
TRBV29-1	few	NA	TRBJ1-1	TGCAGCGTTGGGGCAGGGGAGTGGACTGAAGCTTTCTTT	CSVGAGEWTEAFF
TRBV6-1	many	NA	TRBJ1-5	TGTGCCAGCAGTGAAGCGGGGTGGAATCAGCCCCAGCATTTT	CASSEAGWNQPQHF
TRBV30	many	NA	TRBJ2-5	TGTGCCTGGAGTGTACGTTGGGGGCTAAGAGAGACCCAGTACTTC	CAWSVRWGLRETQYF
TRBV11-2	NA	TRBD1	TRBJ1-4	TGTGCCAGCAGCTTAGCCCGGTACAGGGGTGAAAAACTGTTTTTT	CASSLARYRGEKLFF